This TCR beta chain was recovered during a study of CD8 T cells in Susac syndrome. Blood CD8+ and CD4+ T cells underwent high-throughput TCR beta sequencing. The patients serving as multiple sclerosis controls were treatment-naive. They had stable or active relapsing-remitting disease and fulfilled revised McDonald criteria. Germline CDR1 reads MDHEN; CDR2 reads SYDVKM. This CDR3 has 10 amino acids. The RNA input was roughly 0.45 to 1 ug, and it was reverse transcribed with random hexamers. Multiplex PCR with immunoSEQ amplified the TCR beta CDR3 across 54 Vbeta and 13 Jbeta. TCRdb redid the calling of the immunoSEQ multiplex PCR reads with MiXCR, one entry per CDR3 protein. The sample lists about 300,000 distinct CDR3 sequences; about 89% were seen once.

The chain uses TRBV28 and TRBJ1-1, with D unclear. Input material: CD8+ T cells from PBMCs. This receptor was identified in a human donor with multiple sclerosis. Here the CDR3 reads CASEDTEAFF. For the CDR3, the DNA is TGTGCTTCGGAGGACACTGAAGCTTTCTTT.